This T cell receptor (beta chain) was sequenced for a study of blood T cell repertoires in COVID-19. Study context: Samples representing acute and convalescent COVID-19 were sourced from the United States, Italy and Spain. From T cells, B-cell-depleted T cells, or PBMCs came the material, which was cDNA or gDNA.

Patients in Seattle were enrolled during active infection, then followed longitudinally. As processed by the authors: Amplification from reference gene primers served as the basis for estimated nucleated cell counts. Libraries were prepared by immunoSEQ multiplex PCR; TCRdb keeps only in-frame clonotypes and omits some of them. V, J and clone size are those of that table, while D and trimming were read from the DNA. The sample carries roughly 220,000 clones, roughly 80% recorded once. The CDR3 contains 14 residues. J gave up 6 bases and V 5 bases, and 12 bases lay outside the gene matches. CDR1 GTSNPN and CDR2 SVGIG come from the germline V gene (reference sequence).

This receptor was taken from a woman older than 75 with COVID-19, enrolled during active disease. The sequenced sample was peripheral blood. The rearrangement links TRBV30 to TRBJ2-7; TRBD2 matches 8 bases. The CDR3, as DNA: TGTGCCTGGGGAGAGGTGGGACTAGGAGGCGAGCAGTACTTC. Residues: CAWGEVGLGGEQYF.